This T cell receptor (beta chain) was obtained from a study of prognosis after radiotherapy for stage I lung cancer. A remark on this clonotype: The antigen is unknown.

After removal of 4 bases from V and 10 bases from J, the junction contained 3 bases not matched to a gene. The CDR3 loop spans 11 amino acids. Study results and limitations: In patients with versus without metastases, TRBV and TRBJ gene usage reportedly differed.

Genomic DNA was subjected to two-round multiplex PCR for amplification of TCR beta CDR3. Amplification in first-round PCR relied on primers specific to each TRBV and TRBJ gene. PCR's second round employed universal primers. TCRdb used MiXCR to reprocess the multiplex PCR reads, holding one entry per CDR3 protein. The table records about 35,000 distinct CDR3 sequences, approximately 35% of them present only once. J is TRBJ1-2 and V is TRBV12-3 or TRBV12-4; 7 bases are a match to TRBD1. The source of this sequence is a donor over 45 with non-small cell lung cancer. Sequenced here: PBMCs, sampled before or after stereotactic body radiation therapy (not recorded which). The CDR3, as DNA: TGTGCCAGCAGTTCGGGGACAGACTACACCTTC. Protein product: CASSSGTDYTF.